This passage covers 5 T cell receptor beta chains from one sample sequenced in a study of OX40 agonist ivuxolimab in advanced cancers. The protocol used for the library was the immunoSEQ multiplex PCR assay. TCRdb mirrors the immuneACCESS table, restricted to in-frame sequences. Some clones are absent from its copies; in checked studies, under half trace to an unresolved V gene, and the reason for the others is unknown. The sample profile shows 55,000 to 75,000 clones; about nine tenths of them were found once. The biggest ten clones account for 2.2% of the sample. This sample comprised CD4+ or CD8+ T cells sorted from blood, obtained in a trial of the OX40 agonist ivuxolimab. The receptor set was obtained from an adult with an advanced solid tumor such as melanoma, head and neck, liver or kidney cancer.

The CDR3: CASSYSTGSSYEQYF. CDR3 in DNA: TGTGCCAGCAGTTACTCGACCGGGAGCAGCTACGAGCAGTACTTC. The rearrangement uses TRBV6-6 and TRBJ2-7; tentatively, D is TRBD2 (6 bases). The CDR3 spans 15 residues. The germline V and J ends were trimmed by 0 bases and 3 bases, with 12 bases remaining between them. Germline assignment: CDR1 MNHNY and CDR2 SVGAGI (reference sequence).

As concerns this clone: Different DNA sequences within this sample yield the same CDR3. The chain combines TRBV7-2 with TRBJ2-3, with a tentative D call TRBD1 (6 bases). Trimming stripped 3 bases from V and 0 bases from J, with 7 bases between. The CDR3 totals 14 residues. CDR1 is SGHTA, CDR2 FQGNSA, per germline. CDR3 amino acids: CASSFGQSTDTQYF. The CDR3 DNA sequence: TGTGCCAGCAGCTTTGGACAGAGCACAGATACGCAGTATTTT.

The chain recombines TRBV4-2 with TRBJ1-2, with D possibly TRBD1 on 5 matching bases. The germline V gene encodes CDR1 LGHNA and CDR2 YNFKEQ. This CDR3 is 13 amino acids long. Trimming shortened V by 3 bases and J by 7 bases, and 12 bases separated the two germline ends. The chain's CDR3 is CASSQDQGGGYTF. The DNA of the CDR3 is TGTGCCAGCAGCCAGGATCAGGGTGGTGGCTACACCTTC.

This clone was seen only a few times. Other DNA sequences from this sample encode an identical CDR3 as well. J is TRBJ1-2 and V is TRBV28, with a weak D call TRBD1 (5 bases). The V end was cut by 3 bases, the J end by 3 bases, with 5 bases between. The CDR3 runs 12 residues. CDR1 MDHEN and CDR2 SYDVKM come from the germline V gene. CDR3 sequence reads: CASSLGDYGYTF. In nucleotides, the CDR3 is TGTGCCAGCAGTTTGGGGGACTATGGCTACACCTTC.

V and J are TRBV5-1 and TRBJ2-5; TRBD2 agrees at 11 bases. In germline, CDR1 is SGHRS, CDR2 YFSETQ. The V and J ends lost 4 bases and 2 bases, in that order; junction bases with no gene match: 7. The CDR3 consists of 16 residues. The CDR3 DNA sequence: TGCGCCAGCAGCGCAGGACTAGCGGGTGGGCAAGAGACCCAGTACTTC. Amino acid sequence: CASSAGLAGGQETQYF.